This T cell receptor (beta chain) stems from a study of cytotoxic CD8 clonotypes in ibrutinib-treated CLL. Study details: On average, more than 85,000 productive rearrangements and just over 250,000 productive templates per sample. The study, taken as a whole, reports: T-cell clonality at baseline went above that of age-matched healthy donors and rose and fell with circulating CD8+ T-cell counts.

Data came from immunoSEQ multiplex PCR; TCRdb stores just in-frame clones and leaves some out. Of more than 300,000 clones listed, about 80% were seen once; the top ten hold 6.7%. In regard to this clone: Antigen specificity is unknown.

The CDR3 has 14 residues. Germline V gene sequence: CDR1 SGHVS, CDR2 FQNEAQ. Unmatched junction bases numbered 5, after V lost 3 bases and J lost 6 bases. The chain links TRBV7-8 to TRBJ2-7, with 10 bases lining up with TRBD2. The sequence was obtained from a human donor with chronic lymphocytic leukemia. The sample in question was PBMCs, obtained before ibrutinib treatment. The CDR3 DNA is TGTGCCAGCAGCTTGCTAGCGGGAGTGGGCGAGCAGTACTTC. Amino acid sequence: CASSLLAGVGEQYF.